The clone carrying this T cell receptor (beta chain) was seen once. Its antigen is as yet unknown. The sample comes from a study of identifying expanded T cells in peripheral blood. Study outcomes and limitations: Roughly 1.2 clones differed between technical replicates, versus approximately 16 and 19 over time. Across healthy donors, higher total template counts meant significantly greater approximately two-week count variance.

No infections or other immune events were documented during collection. Libraries were prepared by immunoSEQ multiplex PCR; TCRdb keeps only in-frame clonotypes and omits some of them. The table includes over 80,000 clones, approximately 86% detected once. This CDR3 has 16 amino acids. Deletions cut 3 bases from V and 8 bases from J, with 20 bases between. Germline V gene sequence: CDR1 KGHSH, CDR2 LQKENI. Sequencing used blood. This chain uses TRBV18 with TRBJ2-4, with D tentatively TRBD1 (6 bases). The sequence was collected from a person aged 18 to 75 in good health. In DNA form, the CDR3 reads TGTGCCAGCTCACCTCCAGGGGTTGGGGTTTCGGACATTCAGTACTTC. It yields the protein CASSPPGVGVSDIQYF.